These 13 T cell receptor beta chains originate from one sample sequenced in a study of vaccination and CD4 T cells after COVID-19. Treatment in this sample: roughly 10-day PBMC culture with coronavirus spike peptide pools or control peptides (ViraFEST assay). Their antigens remain unidentified. Cultured CD4+ T cells had their DNA profiled by the Oncomine TCR Beta short-read assay. Via MiXCR, TCRdb re-called the PCR reads, giving one row per CDR3 protein. Of about 3,400 distinct CDR3 sequences in the sample, 17% were seen once. Sequenced material: CD4+ T cells from blood, cultured in vitro. The source of these receptors is a human donor who had recovered from COVID-19.

In this sample, this clonotype turned up a few times. This chain connects TRBV18 to TRBJ2-3, with 14 bases lining up with TRBD2. This CDR3 is built from 17 residues. Germline V gene sequence: CDR1 KGHSH, CDR2 LQKENI. J lost 0 bases, V lost 4 bases, and 3 bases had no gene match. CDR3 in amino acids: CASSQGTSGGSTDTQYF. The CDR3 nucleotides read TGTGCCAGCTCACAAGGGACTAGCGGGGGCAGCACAGATACGCAGTATTTT.

This clonotype was recorded a few times. The CDR3 loop is CASSPPSPVAGQETQYF. The CDR3 region has the DNA TGTGCCAGCTCACCACCTTCTCCCGTAGCGGGACAAGAGACCCAGTACTTC. This sequence joins TRBV18 and TRBJ2-5; 8 bases map to TRBD2. Germline CDR1 and CDR2: KGHSH and LQKENI. This CDR3 region has 17 residues. J was trimmed by 2 bases and V by 0 bases; bases with no gene match: 8.

This clonotype was counted only a few times. The chain joins TRBV5-1 to TRBJ2-3; 9 bases are a match to TRBD1. The CDR3 has 15 amino acids. CDR1 is SGHRS and CDR2 is YFSETQ in the germline V gene. J lost 1 base, V lost 0 bases, and 0 bases had no gene match. The CDR3 DNA is TGCGCCAGCAGCTTGGGGGACAGGGGCACAGATACGCAGTATTTT. Its translation: CASSLGDRGTDTQYF.

This sequence joins TRBV5-1 and TRBJ2-2; D gene ambiguous. Germline CDR1 SGHRS, CDR2 YFSETQ. CDR3 length equals 12 residues. Trimming cost V 4 bases and J 3 bases, with 4 bases left between them. Here the CDR3 reads CASSPDTGELFF. The CDR3 DNA is TGCGCCAGCAGCCCGGACACCGGGGAGCTGTTTTTT. The variable domain in full, with the rest retrieved from reference TRBV5-1 and TRBJ2-2, is KAGVTQTPRYLIKTRGQQVTLSCSPISGHRSVSWYQQTPGQGLQFLFEYFSETQRNKGNFPGRFSGRQFSNSRSEMNVSTLELGDSALYLCASSPDTGELFFGEGSRLTVL.

This sequence joins TRBV28 and TRBJ1-1; D is possibly TRBD1 (6 bases). Trimming removed 8 bases at V and 2 bases at J, with 15 bases between. This CDR3 is 14 amino acids long. CDR1 MDHEN and CDR2 SYDVKM come from the germline V gene. The CDR3 DNA follows: TGTGCCAGCCAAGGGGGTACCGGTAACACTGAAGCTTTCTTT. Translation: CASQGGTGNTEAFF.

The chain uses TRBV6-1 and TRBJ2-5; 12 bases fit TRBD2. V lost 1 base to trimming and J lost 4 bases; unmatched junction nucleotides: 1. The CDR3 consists of 15 residues. Per the germline V gene, CDR1 is MNHNS and CDR2 is SASEGT. CDR3 amino acids: CASSEGLAGAETQYF. The CDR3 coding sequence is TGTGCCAGCAGTGAAGGACTAGCGGGGGCAGAGACCCAGTACTTC.

The chain links TRBV5-5 to TRBJ2-7; D possibly corresponds to TRBD1 (6 bases). The germline CDR1 and CDR2 sequences are SGHKS and YYEKEE (reference sequence). The CDR3 length is 16 residues. V lost 0 bases and J lost 1, with 14 bases in between. Here the CDR3 reads CASSLGGAQGSYEQYF. The CDR3, as DNA: TGTGCCAGCAGCTTGGGAGGCGCACAGGGATCCTACGAGCAGTACTTC.

The chain links TRBV6-1 to TRBJ1-2; D gene uncertain. This CDR3 spans 16 amino acids. The germline V gene has CDR1 MNHNS and CDR2 SASEGT. V dropped 5 bases and J dropped 4 bases, with 20 bases sitting between them. CDR3 sequence (DNA): TGTGCCAGCAGTCGTAACGGGCCTAAGCAGAGCTATGGCTACACCTTC. Translated, it gives CASSRNGPKQSYGYTF.

The chain combines TRBV7-9 with TRBJ1-4, with 7 bases aligning to TRBD1. V was clipped by 4 bases and J by 3 bases; unmatched bases: 2. The CDR3 loop spans 14 amino acids. Germline CDR1 and CDR2: SEHNR and FQNEAQ (reference sequence). The DNA of the CDR3 is TGTGCCAGCAGCTCCAGGGGGGCTAATGAAAAACTGTTTTTT. This encodes CASSSRGANEKLFF.

The chain has TRBV30 and TRBJ2-5; D unclear. V was trimmed by 0 bases and J by 9 bases, leaving 20 bases between them. The CDR3 has 15 amino acids. Germline CDR1 GTSNPN, CDR2 SVGIG (reference sequence). The CDR3 DNA is TGTGCCTGGAGTGTAGGTGGCACGTCCATAAGGGCCCAGTACTTC. This gives the protein CAWSVGGTSIRAQYF.

A few counts support this clonotype. The chain links TRBV2 to TRBJ1-1; no clear D gene. The length of the CDR3 is 12 residues. Trimming cost V 5 bases and J 5 bases, with 9 bases left between them. In germline, CDR1 is SNHLY, CDR2 FYNNEI. DNA of the CDR3: TGTGCCAGCAGTCTGCCAGTGACTGAAGCTTTCTTT. Protein sequence: CASSLPVTEAFF. The whole variable domain, remainder taken from reference TRBV2 and TRBJ1-1, is EPEVTQTPSHQVTQMGQEVILRCVPISNHLYFYWYRQILGQKVEFLVSFYNNEISEKSEIFDDQFSVERPDGSNFTLKIRSTKLEDSAMYFCASSLPVTEAFFGQGTRLTVV.

The chain carries TRBV12-3 or TRBV12-4 and TRBJ2-2; TRBD1 matches 8 bases. The CDR3 contains 16 residues. V lost 1 base and J lost 4; bases outside the gene matches: 5. The CDR3 region is CASSLDRTGPTGELFF. The CDR3 DNA reads as TGTGCCAGCAGTTTAGACAGGACAGGGCCCACCGGGGAGCTGTTTTTT.

This chain joins TRBV4-1 and TRBJ1-4, with D unclear. CDR1 MGHRA and CDR2 YSYEKL come from the germline V gene. The CDR3 totals 15 residues. The V and J ends lost 0 bases and 5 bases respectively, with 10 bases between them. DNA of the CDR3: TGCGCCAGCAGCCAAGAGTTAAGAGCAAATGAAAAACTGTTTTTT. This translates into CASSQELRANEKLFF.